This entry lists 6 T cell receptor beta chains sequenced from one sample in a study of blood T cells in healthy people across ages (dated by TCRdb to about 2015). Libraries were made using 5' RACE. Sequencing took place on an Illumina HiSeq 2500. A second PCR of about 6 to 11 cycles was performed with a sample-barcoded 5' primer and a J-beta primer mix. The public reads were quality trimmed at Q25 with fastp and then assembled into clones with MiXCR by TCRdb, keeping productive beta chains. Every entry covers one CDR3 protein and lists the most common genes and DNA from its rows. Within this sample are 500,000 to 600,000 distinct CDR3 sequences, with roughly 28% of them counted one time only. The top ten clonotypes cover about 18% of the sample. Sequencing input: blood. The receptors stem from a woman in her 70s in good health.

The chain joins TRBV7-3 to TRBJ2-1, with TRBD1 identical over 7 bases. The CDR3 runs to 15 residues. Germline loops: CDR1 SGHTA, CDR2 FQGTGA. J was trimmed by 4 bases and V by 5 bases; bases with no gene match: 8. The CDR3 loop is CASSLDHRGYNEQFF. For the CDR3, the DNA is TGTGCCAGCAGCCTGGACCACAGGGGATACAATGAGCAGTTCTTC.

The chain employs TRBV7-2 and TRBJ1-5; D possibly corresponds to TRBD1 (6 bases). This CDR3 region has 15 residues. Germline V CDR1 and CDR2: SGHTA, FQGNSA. Between the trimmed V and J ends, which lost 2 bases and 0 bases, there was a span of 8 bases. The CDR3 spells CASSLQGISNQPQHF. The CDR3 nucleotides are TGTGCCAGCAGCTTACAGGGGATTAGCAATCAGCCCCAGCATTTT.

V and J are TRBV20-1 and TRBJ2-7; 9 nucleotides match TRBD2. The CDR3 is 15 residues long. In germline, CDR1 is DFQATT, CDR2 SNEGSKA (reference sequence). J lost 1 base, V lost 2 bases, and 6 bases had no gene match. The CDR3 DNA sequence: TGCAGTGCTAGACCCCCCCTAGCGGGGTCCTACGAGCAGTACTTC. It translates to CSARPPLAGSYEQYF.

The table lists this clonotype with a few counts. This chain connects TRBV18 to TRBJ2-2; no definite D call. Germline V gene sequence: CDR1 KGHSH, CDR2 LQKENI. This CDR3 contains 13 residues. Trimming shortened V by 2 bases and J by 7 bases, and 8 bases separated the two germline ends. The CDR3 sequence is CASSPWSGGELFF. DNA of the CDR3: TGTGCCAGCTCACCATGGAGTGGCGGGGAGCTGTTTTTT.

V and J are TRBV20-1 and TRBJ2-1, with TRBD2 as a possible D gene (5 bases). Trimming took off 3 bases at V and 0 bases at J, with 9 bases between the two ends. Per the germline V gene, CDR1 is DFQATT and CDR2 is SNEGSKA (reference sequence). This CDR3 region has 14 residues. In nucleotides, the CDR3 is TGCAGTGCTAGGAGCGGCCGCTCCTACAATGAGCAGTTCTTC. Encoded protein: CSARSGRSYNEQFF.

This clonotype was counted between two and nine times. The CDR3 loop reads CASRRTGEIEGYTF. CDR3 DNA sequence: TGTGCCAGCAGGCGGACAGGGGAGATTGAAGGCTACACCTTC. The rearrangement joins TRBV12-3 or TRBV12-4 to TRBJ1-2, with TRBD1 identical over 9 bases. V was clipped by 6 bases and J by 8 bases; unmatched bases: 10. This CDR3 has 14 residues.